The 26 T cell receptor beta chains in this list originate from one sample, sequenced in a study of blood T cell repertoires in COVID-19. Clones were sequenced by immunoSEQ multiplex PCR, and TCRdb holds only the in-frame ones, with some missing. This sample has hundreds of thousands of clones, with 86% found just once. Material: peripheral blood. The receptors here all came from a woman aged 30 to 39 with active or convalescent COVID-19.

With regard to this clone: One end of the junction fails to match germline, which may point to a read error. V usage is TRBV6-1 and J usage is TRBJ1-2; possibly TRBD1 for D (5 bases). The germline CDR1 and CDR2 sequences are MNHNS and SASEGT. CDR3 size: 15 residues. The DNA of the CDR3 is TGTGCCAGCAGAGAAGGATCGACAGTCAACTATGGCTACACCTTC. Translation: CASREGSTVNYGYTF.

V usage is TRBV7-8 and J usage is TRBJ2-7; D is uncertain. The CDR3 is made up of 14 amino acids. The V and J ends lost 5 bases and 2 bases respectively, with 13 bases between them. The germline V gene encodes CDR1 SGHVS and CDR2 FQNEAQ. The CDR3 region is CASSPLGSTYEQYF. CDR3 DNA: TGTGCCAGCAGCCCACTGGGCTCAACCTACGAGCAGTACTTC.

The chain uses TRBV24-1 and TRBJ2-7, with D possibly TRBD1 on 5 matching bases. V gave up 5 bases and J gave up 0 bases, with 10 bases separating them. The germline V gene encodes CDR1 KGHDR and CDR2 SFDVKD. This CDR3 spans 14 amino acids. CDR3 coding DNA: TGTGCCACCAGTGGACAGAGGAACTCCTACGAGCAGTACTTC. It encodes CATSGQRNSYEQYF.

The chain carries TRBV6-2 or TRBV6-3 and TRBJ1-5; unclear D gene. The germline V gene encodes CDR1 MNHEY and CDR2 SVGEGT. This CDR3 comprises 14 residues. The V end was cut by 1 base, the J end by 6 bases, with 10 bases between. The CDR3 spells CASSYFGEPQPQHF. In nucleotides, the CDR3 is TGTGCCAGCAGTTACTTCGGGGAGCCTCAGCCCCAGCATTTT.

The chain joins TRBV3-1 (or the pseudogene TRBV3-2) to TRBJ2-7; 7 bases are shared with TRBD1. The CDR3 runs 15 residues. Germline CDR1 and CDR2: LGHDT and YNNKEL (reference sequence). The J segment lost 4 bases and the V segment lost 4 bases, leaving 10 bases of the junction unmatched. The CDR3 reads CASSPTGEPSYEQYF. The CDR3 DNA sequence: TGTGCCAGCAGCCCTACAGGGGAGCCCTCTTACGAGCAGTACTTC.

The rearrangement uses TRBV7-6 and TRBJ2-5, with 8 bases identical to TRBD2. Looked up from germline, CDR1 is SGHVS and CDR2 is FNYEAQ. V lost 6 bases to trimming and J lost 1 base; unmatched junction nucleotides: 7. The CDR3 is made up of 15 amino acids. CDR3: CASSSLAGPQETQYF. CDR3 bases: TGTGCCAGCAGTTCTTTAGCGGGGCCCCAAGAGACCCAGTACTTC.

The J gene is TRBJ1-2, the V gene TRBV5-1; D gene unclear. V dropped 5 bases and J dropped 2 bases, with 10 bases sitting between them. The CDR3 length is 13 residues. CDR1 and CDR2 (germline): SGHRS, YFSETQ. The CDR3 is CASRVETNYGYTF. In DNA form, the CDR3 reads TGCGCCAGCAGGGTGGAGACCAACTATGGCTACACCTTC.

The chain is built from TRBV7-9 and TRBJ2-7; D possibly corresponds to TRBD2 (6 bases). The germline V and J ends were trimmed by 1 base and 5 bases, with 9 bases remaining between them. This CDR3 spans 13 amino acids. Per germline, CDR1 SEHNR and CDR2 FQNEAQ (reference sequence). Here the CDR3 DNA reads TGTGCCAGCAGCTTAGTGGGGGGTGACGAGCAGTACTTC. Its translation: CASSLVGGDEQYF. Drawing the rest from reference TRBV7-9 and TRBJ2-7, the complete variable domain is DTGVSQNPRHKITKRGQNVTFRCDPISEHNRLYWYRQTLGQGPEFLTYFQNEAQLEKSRLLSDRFSAERPKGSFSTLEIQRTEQGDSAMYLCASSLVGGDEQYFGPGTRLTVT.

The table lists this clone with a count of one. The gene calls are TRBV7-7 and TRBJ2-1; 11 bases are a match to TRBD1. Per germline, CDR1 SSHAT and CDR2 FNYEAQ (reference sequence). Trimming cost V 6 bases and J 5 bases; bases outside gene matches: 6. The CDR3 runs 15 residues. The CDR3 region is CASSWGTGGHNEQFF. CDR3 nucleotide sequence: TGTGCCAGCAGTTGGGGGACAGGGGGGCACAATGAGCAGTTCTTC.

This chain joins TRBV5-1 and TRBJ2-2; no clear D gene. The germline gives CDR1 SGHRS, CDR2 YFSETQ. The CDR3 has 15 amino acids. V was pared by 4 bases and J by 0 bases, with 10 bases between. CDR3 protein: CASSLSQTNTGELFF. The CDR3, as DNA: TGCGCCAGCAGCCTATCACAGACGAACACCGGGGAGCTGTTTTTT.

This clone was found once. The chain is built from TRBV3-1 (or the pseudogene TRBV3-2) and TRBJ2-5; D gene uncertain. V lost 6 bases to trimming and J lost 3 bases, with 8 bases between them. The CDR3 loop spans 12 amino acids. CDR1 is LGHDT and CDR2 is YNNKEL in the germline V gene (reference sequence). CDR3 loop: CASSPLEETQYF. The CDR3 DNA reads as TGTGCCAGCAGTCCACTGGAAGAGACCCAGTACTTC.

The CDR3 DNA reads TGTGCCAGCAGCGTAGGGCTAGCGGGCGAGACCCAGTACTTC. Its protein is CASSVGLAGETQYF. The chain links TRBV9 to TRBJ2-5; 8 nucleotides line up with TRBD2. The CDR3 loop spans 14 amino acids. CDR1 SGDLS and CDR2 YYNGEE come from the germline V gene. The junction had 3 bases not matched to a gene; V was cut back by 0 bases and J by 5 bases. The variable domain in full, completed from reference TRBV9 and TRBJ2-5, reads DSGVTQTPKHLITATGQRVTLRCSPRSGDLSVYWYQQSLDQGLQFLIQYYNGEERAKGNILERFSAQQFPDLHSELNLSSLELGDSALYFCASSVGLAGETQYFGPGTRLLVL.

This clone has only a few counts. This chain connects TRBV4-2 to TRBJ1-5, with 7 bases fitting TRBD1. The length of the CDR3 is 16 residues. Germline V gene data show CDR1 as LGHNA and CDR2 as YNFKEQ. J was trimmed by 1 base and V by 1 base; bases with no gene match: 4. The CDR3 sequence: CASSQGQGESNQPQHF. As DNA, the CDR3 is TGTGCCAGCAGCCAAGGGCAGGGGGAGAGCAATCAGCCCCAGCATTTT.

The chain employs TRBV29-1 and TRBJ1-1, with D perhaps matching TRBD1 (5 bases). The CDR3 spans 15 residues. V was shortened by 6 bases and J by 5 bases, with 22 bases between the two germline ends. The germline gives CDR1 SQVTM, CDR2 ANQGSEA. As DNA, the CDR3 is TGCAGCGTCCTAGGGAGTAACATGGAGGGGACTGAAGCTTTCTTT. It codes for CSVLGSNMEGTEAFF.

This clone was picked up one time. V is TRBV29-1 and J is TRBJ1-1; 10 bases align to TRBD1. This CDR3 has 14 amino acids. Germline V lookup: CDR1 SQVTM, CDR2 ANQGSEA. The trim removed 7 bases at V and 3 bases at J, leaving 8 bases unmatched. CDR3 bases: TGCAGCGCTAGGGACAGGGGAGTCGACACTGAAGCTTTCTTT. Residues: CSARDRGVDTEAFF.

The gene calls are TRBV19 and TRBJ2-3; 11 bases are a match to TRBD2. This CDR3 has 16 amino acids. The germline V gene has CDR1 LNHDA and CDR2 SQIVND (reference sequence). Germline trimming cut 3 bases from V and 2 bases from J; bases unmatched to any gene: 4. The CDR3 DNA sequence: TGTGCCAGTAGTATCGGGACTAGCGGTCTCACAGATACGCAGTATTTT. Amino acids: CASSIGTSGLTDTQYF.

The gene calls are TRBV7-9 and TRBJ1-2, with D perhaps matching TRBD1 (5 bases). The CDR3 runs to 13 residues. The V end lost 3 bases, the J end lost 6 bases, and 11 bases lay between the germline ends. The germline V gene encodes CDR1 SEHNR and CDR2 FQNEAQ (reference sequence). DNA for the CDR3: TGTGCCAGCAGCTTCGAAGGGGCCAATGGCTACACCTTC. Protein product: CASSFEGANGYTF.

This chain joins TRBV19 and TRBJ1-1; TRBD1 might be the D (6 bases). Trimming removed 8 bases at V and 4 bases at J, with 17 bases between. The CDR3 totals 14 residues. Germline V gene data show CDR1 as LNHDA and CDR2 as SQIVND (reference sequence). In DNA, the CDR3 is TGTGCCAGTTGTCCTCAGGGGTACGCCACTGAAGCTTTCTTT. Translated, it gives CASCPQGYATEAFF. Using reference TRBV19 and TRBJ1-1 for the parts outside the CDR3, the full variable domain is DGGITQSPKYLFRKEGQNVTLSCEQNLNHDAMYWYRQDPGQGLRLIYYSQIVNDFQKGDIAEGYSVSREKKESFPLTVTSAQKNPTAFYLCASCPQGYATEAFFGQGTRLTVV.

This sequence joins TRBV6-5 and TRBJ1-6; 7 nucleotides agree with TRBD1. The CDR3 is made up of 15 amino acids. V shed 7 bases and J 8 bases; nucleotides not matched to a gene: 11. From germline, CDR1 is MNHEY and CDR2 SVGAGI. The CDR3 bases are TGTGCCAGCACCCTAGTCGCAGGGGGTTATTCACCCCTCCACTTT. This translates into CASTLVAGGYSPLHF.

With respect to this clone: The sample has other DNA sequences that encode this CDR3 too. The chain employs TRBV5-1 and TRBJ1-4; TRBD1 aligns across 7 bases. Losses at the gene ends were 0 bases for V and 8 bases for J; bases not matched to a gene: 1. Germline V gene data show CDR1 as SGHRS and CDR2 as YFSETQ. The CDR3 is made up of 13 amino acids. The CDR3 sequence: CASSLGQGEKLFF. The CDR3 DNA follows: TGCGCCAGCAGCTTGGGACAGGGAGAAAAACTGTTTTTT.

The chain joins TRBV6-5 to TRBJ1-1; 7 positions match TRBD1. Germline CDR1 MNHEY, CDR2 SVGAGI. The CDR3 consists of 14 residues. The V and J ends lost 6 bases and 9 bases, in that order; junction bases with no gene match: 13. The CDR3 DNA follows: TGTGCCAGCAGGACCGGGACAGCTCCCGGGCAAGCTTTCTTT. This encodes CASRTGTAPGQAFF.

The count of this clone is one. The CDR3 region is CASSQDDGMAEAFF. DNA for the CDR3: TGTGCCAGCAGCCAAGATGACGGGATGGCTGAAGCTTTCTTT. The rearrangement links TRBV4-2 to TRBJ1-1; D is unclear. The germline gives CDR1 LGHNA, CDR2 YNFKEQ. Trimming took 0 bases from V and 6 from J, leaving 11 bases between them. The CDR3 is 14 amino acids.

The chain has TRBV15 and TRBJ2-3, with 7 bases identical to TRBD2. V lost 0 bases to trimming and J lost 0 bases; unmatched junction nucleotides: 9. Per the germline V gene, CDR1 is LNHNV and CDR2 is YYDKDF (reference sequence). The CDR3 runs to 18 residues. CDR3 DNA sequence: TGTGCCACCAGCAGAGATCTTTTAGCGGGTTATAGCACAGATACGCAGTATTTT. Translation: CATSRDLLAGYSTDTQYF. The full variable domain, with the rest looked up from reference TRBV15 and TRBJ2-3, is DAMVIQNPRYQVTQFGKPVTLSCSQTLNHNVMYWYQQKSSQAPKLLFHYYDKDFNNEADTPDNFQSRRPNTSFCFLDIRSPGLGDTAMYLCATSRDLLAGYSTDTQYFGPGTRLTVL.

This clone has a handful of counts. J is TRBJ1-2 and V is TRBV12-3 or TRBV12-4; D is possibly TRBD1 (5 bases). Trimming pared 6 bases from V and 4 bases from J, leaving 12 bases between. This CDR3 is 13 amino acids long. CDR3 sequence reads: CASRDQGFYGYTF. Here the CDR3 DNA reads TGTGCCAGCAGGGACCAGGGTTTCTATGGCTACACCTTC.

The chain is built from TRBV12-3 or TRBV12-4 and TRBJ1-2; unclear D gene. This CDR3 is 13 amino acids long. The germline V and J ends were trimmed by 3 bases and 10 bases, with 15 bases remaining between them. The CDR3 region is CASSLSRVRDYTF. The CDR3 bases are TGTGCCAGCAGTTTGTCGAGGGTTCGGGACTACACCTTC.

This chain uses TRBV6-1 with TRBJ1-2; D is uncertain. This CDR3 spans 18 amino acids. Germline V gives CDR1 MNHNS, CDR2 SASEGT. The ends were cut back, 4 bases at V and 2 bases at J, with 23 bases in the middle. DNA for the CDR3: TGTGCCAGCAGTGCCGGTCCCCGTCCGGAGGGTAAGAACTATGGCTACACCTTC. As protein: CASSAGPRPEGKNYGYTF.